This is a list of T cell receptor beta chains from one sample in a study of blood T cell repertoires in COVID-19. Measured with immunoSEQ multiplex PCR; TCRdb has only the in-frame clones, and not every one. The data contain hundreds of thousands of clones, 85% to 90% of them seen just once; the ten biggest clones take up 1.7%. Sequencing was done on a sample of PBMCs or T cells enriched from blood (not recorded which). These receptors all stem from a woman aged 18-29 years with acute COVID-19. The CDR3 runs from the conserved cysteine through the conserved F or W. D genes are given only for firm matches. Size tells how often a clone was seen (once, few, many) or the class of an expanded clone, and some rows leave it out.

- TRBJ1-1 - TRBV27 CASRGGGGNEAFF TGTGCCAGCAGGGGAGGAGGAGGTAATGAAGCTTTCTTT
- TRBJ1-1 - TRBV5-5 CASSLWADTTLRAFF TGTGCCAGCAGTCTTTGGGCGGACACCACACTGAGAGCTTTCTTT
- TRBJ1-1 - TRBV7-2 CASSLDKGRGAFF TGTGCCAGCAGCTTAGATAAGGGCAGGGGAGCTTTCTTT
- TRBJ2-3 - TRBV6-2/TRBV6-3 CASSYSRPTGSTDTQYF TGTGCCAGCAGTTACTCGAGGCCAACAGGAAGCACAGATACGCAGTATTTT
- TRBJ1-1 - TRBV7-9 CASSLAGDRMNTEAFF TGTGCCAGCAGCTTAGCCGGCGACAGGATGAACACTGAAGCTTTCTTT
TRBD2 TRBJ2-7 - TRBV13 CASSSQGLAGGSPGDEQYF TGTGCCAGCAGCTCGCAGGGACTAGCGGGAGGCTCACCGGGGGACGAGCAGTACTTC
- TRBJ1-1 - TRBV30 CAWSSQGNTEAFF TGTGCCTGGAGTTCCCAGGGAAACACTGAAGCTTTCTTT
TRBD1 TRBJ1-1 - TRBV6-5 CASTGRGRATAFF TGTGCCAGCACCGGCAGGGGGCGCGCGACGGCTTTCTTT
TRBD2 TRBJ2-7 - TRBV18 CASSPSSGRSEQYF TGTGCCAGCTCACCATCTAGCGGGAGGAGTGAGCAGTACTTC
- TRBJ2-7 - TRBV5-1 CASTPGSNEQYF TGCGCCAGCACACCCGGGAGTAACGAGCAGTACTTC
TRBD1 TRBJ2-1 - TRBV28 CASKLGQGPYNEQFF TGTGCCAGCAAGTTAGGACAGGGGCCCTACAATGAGCAGTTCTTC
TRBD1 TRBJ2-7 - TRBV9 CASSPPRDGQGFNEQYF TGTGCCAGCAGCCCCCCCCGGGATGGACAGGGCTTCAACGAGCAGTACTTC
TRBD1 TRBJ1-1 - TRBV12-3/TRBV12-4 CASKRGQGTEAFF TGTGCCAGCAAGCGGGGACAGGGCACTGAAGCTTTCTTT
- TRBJ1-2 - TRBV3-1/TRBV3-2 CASSQVPGVGGYTF TGTGCCAGCAGCCAAGTTCCCGGGGTGGGTGGCTACACCTTC
TRBD1 TRBJ1-1 - TRBV12-3/TRBV12-4 CASGQGATEAFF TGTGCCAGCGGACAGGGGGCTACTGAAGCTTTCTTT
TRBD2 TRBJ2-3 - TRBV4-1 CASSQDAASGRAKRTDTQYF TGCGCCAGCAGCCAAGATGCGGCTAGCGGGAGGGCCAAACGTACAGATACGCAGTATTTT
TRBD1 TRBJ2-1 - TRBV9 CASSVEDRGNYNEQFF TGTGCCAGCAGCGTAGAGGACAGGGGGAACTACAATGAGCAGTTCTTC
- TRBJ2-1 - TRBV5-4 CASSLVGTYNEQFF TGTGCCAGCAGCTTGGTCGGGACCTACAATGAGCAGTTCTTC
TRBD1 TRBJ2-3 - TRBV5-8 CASSRQGASTDTQYF TGTGCCAGCAGCCGGCAGGGGGCAAGCACAGATACGCAGTATTTT
TRBD2 TRBJ2-1 - TRBV29-1 CSLLQRTSGSGSSNEQFF TGCAGCCTATTACAAAGGACTAGCGGGAGTGGTTCAAGCAATGAGCAGTTCTTC
- TRBJ2-7 few TRBV6-5 CASSYWQDHTYEQYF TGTGCCAGCAGTTACTGGCAGGATCACACCTACGAGCAGTACTTC
- TRBJ1-5 - TRBV28 CASSPVSDNQPQHF TGTGCCAGCAGTCCCGTCAGCGACAATCAGCCCCAGCATTTT
- TRBJ2-4 - TRBV5-4 CASSLALGNIQYF TGTGCCAGCAGCTTGGCCCTAGGAAACATTCAGTACTTC
- TRBJ2-5 - TRBV3-1/TRBV3-2 CASSHSETQYF TGTGCCAGCAGCCATAGCGAGACCCAGTACTTC
TRBD1 TRBJ1-3 - TRBV2 CASEAGQGGNTIYF TGTGCCAGCGAGGCAGGACAGGGGGGAAACACCATATATTTT
- TRBJ1-2 - TRBV5-5 CASSLAGRGDYGYTF TGTGCCAGCAGCTTGGCCGGTCGGGGAGACTATGGCTACACCTTC
- TRBJ1-5 - TRBV6-2/TRBV6-3 CASSTALGGQPQHF TGTGCCAGCAGCACAGCTTTAGGGGGTCAGCCCCAGCATTTT
TRBD2 TRBJ2-5 - TRBV7-6 CASSLGVRSGKETQYF TGTGCCAGCAGCTTAGGGGTGCGTAGCGGGAAAGAGACCCAGTACTTC
- TRBJ1-3 - TRBV27 CARTERPPRDNCGNTIYF TGTGCCAGAACGGAAAGACCCCCCAGGGACAACTGTGGAAACACCATATATTTT
TRBD2 TRBJ2-7 few TRBV7-2 CASSGQGLAGGYEQYF TGTGCCAGCAGCGGACAAGGACTAGCGGGAGGCTACGAGCAGTACTTC
TRBD2 TRBJ2-1 once TRBV6-4 CASSIGGSPWNEQFF TGTGCCAGCAGTATAGGCGGGAGCCCCTGGAATGAGCAGTTCTTC
- TRBJ2-2 - TRBV18 CASSPTQGYRRNTGELFF TGTGCCAGCTCACCAACACAGGGATATAGGAGGAACACCGGGGAGCTGTTTTTT
TRBD2 TRBJ2-7 few TRBV28 CASSSTGTRSYEQYF TGTGCCAGCAGTTCCACCGGGACTAGAAGCTACGAGCAGTACTTC
TRBD2 TRBJ2-3 - TRBV7-2 CASSLRLSSAGGADTQYF TGTGCCAGCAGCTTAAGACTCTCGTCGGCGGGAGGGGCAGATACGCAGTATTTT
- TRBJ1-2 - TRBV6-5 CASRSGDRYGYTF TGTGCCAGCAGATCAGGGGACCGCTATGGCTACACCTTC
TRBD1 TRBJ2-1 few TRBV5-1 CASSLGQVQGHEQFF TGCGCCAGCAGCCTGGGACAGGTTCAAGGACATGAGCAGTTCTTC
TRBD1 TRBJ2-5 - TRBV9 CASSVFGTDQETQYF TGTGCCAGCAGCGTTTTTGGGACAGACCAAGAGACCCAGTACTTC
TRBD1 TRBJ1-3 - TRBV19 CASKTGVGNTIYF TGTGCCAGTAAGACAGGGGTGGGAAACACCATATATTTT
- TRBJ2-1 - TRBV2 CASSEGVEQFF TGTGCCAGCAGTGAAGGAGTTGAGCAGTTCTTC
- TRBJ1-5 - TRBV24-1 CATSDGSQPQHF TGTGCCACCAGTGATGGGAGCCAGCCCCAGCATTTT
TRBD2 TRBJ2-7 - TRBV7-8 CASSFRLAGSSYEQYF TGTGCCAGCAGCTTCCGTCTAGCGGGGTCCTCCTACGAGCAGTACTTC